This TCR beta chain was sequenced in a study of T cells in Graves' hyperthyroidism and ophthalmopathy. Clinical symptoms, serum thyroxine and TRAb, thyroid ultrasound and orbital computed tomography were used for the diagnoses. What was amplified from RNA transcripts were TCR beta CDR3 regions. TCR CDR3 regions were first amplified by RT-PCR with HTBI primers. TCRdb itself ran the multiplex PCR reads through MiXCR, one entry per CDR3 protein. The sample includes about 460,000 distinct CDR3 sequences, roughly 23% of them seen just once. In germline, CDR1 is SGDLS, CDR2 YYNGEE. CDR3 size: 14 residues. V was cut by 4 bases and J by 6 bases, with 14 bases left in between. Only a few counts were recorded for this clonotype.

The receptor was derived from a woman in her seventies with Graves' ophthalmopathy. The chain carries TRBV9 and TRBJ2-1, with D possibly being TRBD1 or TRBD2 (7 bases each). The sample was blood. CDR3 DNA sequence: TGTGCCAGCAGCCCAGGGAGGGGGCGCAATGAGCAGTTCTTC. This codes for CASSPGRGRNEQFF.